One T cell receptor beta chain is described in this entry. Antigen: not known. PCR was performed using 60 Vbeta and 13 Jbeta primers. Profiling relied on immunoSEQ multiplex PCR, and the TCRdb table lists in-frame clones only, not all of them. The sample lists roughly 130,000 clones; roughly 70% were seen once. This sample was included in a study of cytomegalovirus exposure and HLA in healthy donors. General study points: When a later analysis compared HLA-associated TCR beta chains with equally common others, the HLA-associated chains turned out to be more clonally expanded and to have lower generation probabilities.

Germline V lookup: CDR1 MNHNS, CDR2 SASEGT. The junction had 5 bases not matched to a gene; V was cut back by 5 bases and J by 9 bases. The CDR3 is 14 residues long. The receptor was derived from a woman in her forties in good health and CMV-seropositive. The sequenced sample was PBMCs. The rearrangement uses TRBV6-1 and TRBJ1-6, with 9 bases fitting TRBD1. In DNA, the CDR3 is TGTGCCAGCAGTTCCGGGACAGGGCGTTCACCCCTCCACTTT. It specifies CASSSGTGRSPLHF.